This T cell receptor (beta chain) originates from a study of T cell responses to AZD1222 COVID-19 vaccine. The assay was immunoSEQ multiplex PCR, and TCRdb's table has in-frame clones only and misses some. The sample holds about 200,000 clones, roughly 92% seen once. V lost 11 bases, J lost 1 base, and 17 bases lay in between. The CDR3 runs to 15 residues. CDR1 ENHRY and CDR2 SYGVKD come from the germline V gene. The chain links TRBV10-3 to TRBJ2-2; a possible D gene is TRBD2 (6 bases). The material sequenced was peripheral blood, taken 28 days after the second dose of the MenACWY control vaccine. The sequence was collected from an adult who received the MenACWY meningococcal vaccine as a control. CDR3 coding DNA: TGTGCCTCTAATCCCGGGACTGGGAACACCGGGGAGCTGTTTTTT. It translates to CASNPGTGNTGELFF.